The rows below give T cell receptor beta chains drawn from one sample of a study of control samples from healthy donors and cancer patients. Measured with immunoSEQ multiplex PCR; TCRdb has only the in-frame clones, and not every one. The sample yields 50,000 or so clones, roughly 92% seen once. The sequenced sample consisted of PBMCs. Receptors were obtained from a woman between 45 and 60 years old with head and neck cancer. CDR3s include the opening cysteine and the closing phenylalanine or tryptophan. The order of the fields is V gene, clone size, J gene, D gene, CDR3 DNA, CDR3 protein. D genes are given only for firm matches. The size of a clone is reported for some rows only, either as once, few or many, or as a class for expanded clones.

v_call: TRBV7-2; clone_size: -; j_call: TRBJ2-3; d_call: TRBD1; cdr3_nt: TGTGCCAGCAGCTCGGACAGGGGGGCAGATACGCAGTATTTT; cdr3_aa: CASSSDRGADTQYF
v_call: TRBV27; clone_size: -; j_call: TRBJ2-1; d_call: -; cdr3_nt: TGTGCCAGCAGTTTCGGGGGGCATGAGCAGTTCTTC; cdr3_aa: CASSFGGHEQFF
v_call: TRBV28; clone_size: -; j_call: TRBJ1-6; d_call: TRBD1; cdr3_nt: TGTGCCAGCAGACATGGGACAGGGGAAGCCAATTCACCCCTCCACTTT; cdr3_aa: CASRHGTGEANSPLHF
v_call: TRBV11-2; clone_size: -; j_call: TRBJ1-3; d_call: -; cdr3_nt: TGTGCCAGCAGCTTTTACGGAAACACCATATATTTT; cdr3_aa: CASSFYGNTIYF
v_call: TRBV5-1; clone_size: -; j_call: TRBJ1-5; d_call: TRBD1; cdr3_nt: TGCGCCAGCAGCACGACAGGGGGAAGGAATCAGCCCCAGCATTTT; cdr3_aa: CASSTTGGRNQPQHF
v_call: TRBV19; clone_size: -; j_call: TRBJ1-2; d_call: -; cdr3_nt: TGTGCCAGTAGTATAACCGACAACTATGGCTACACCTTC; cdr3_aa: CASSITDNYGYTF
v_call: TRBV28; clone_size: -; j_call: TRBJ2-5; d_call: -; cdr3_nt: TGTGCCAGCAGCGTGATAGAGACCCAGTACTTC; cdr3_aa: CASSVIETQYF
v_call: TRBV9; clone_size: -; j_call: TRBJ1-1; d_call: -; cdr3_nt: TGTGCCAGCAGCGCCGGGACATATGGCACTGAAGCTTTCTTT; cdr3_aa: CASSAGTYGTEAFF
v_call: TRBV5-1; clone_size: -; j_call: TRBJ2-7; d_call: -; cdr3_nt: TGCGCCAGCAGCTTGAACCAGGGGCTGAAGCAGTACTTC; cdr3_aa: CASSLNQGLKQYF
v_call: TRBV11-2; clone_size: -; j_call: TRBJ1-1; d_call: -; cdr3_nt: TGTGCCAGCAGCTTAGAGGTGGGAGGGGCAGCTTTCTTT; cdr3_aa: CASSLEVGGAAFF
v_call: TRBV27; clone_size: -; j_call: TRBJ1-2; d_call: -; cdr3_nt: TGTGCCAGCACCTCCTCAAGCAACAGCTATGGCTACACCTTC; cdr3_aa: CASTSSSNSYGYTF
v_call: TRBV20-1; clone_size: -; j_call: TRBJ2-5; d_call: -; cdr3_nt: TGCAGTGCAGGGTCTGGGGAGACCCAGTACTTC; cdr3_aa: CSAGSGETQYF
v_call: TRBV18; clone_size: few; j_call: TRBJ2-2; d_call: -; cdr3_nt: TGTGCCAGCTCACCGACAGGAGAGGGGACCGGGGAGCTGTTTTTT; cdr3_aa: CASSPTGEGTGELFF
v_call: TRBV24-1; clone_size: -; j_call: TRBJ2-3; d_call: -; cdr3_nt: TGTGCCACCAGTGATCGGCGGCCGAGCACAGATACGCAGTATTTT; cdr3_aa: CATSDRRPSTDTQYF
v_call: TRBV1; clone_size: -; j_call: TRBJ2-5; d_call: -; cdr3_nt: TGCACCAGCAGCCGGACTGGGGAGACCCAGTACTTC; cdr3_aa: CTSSRTGETQYF
v_call: TRBV25-1; clone_size: -; j_call: TRBJ1-2; d_call: -; cdr3_nt: TGTGCTACCCGCGGAGGTGGTGGCTACACCTTC; cdr3_aa: CATRGGGGYTF
v_call: TRBV24-1; clone_size: -; j_call: TRBJ1-1; d_call: -; cdr3_nt: TGTGCCACCAGTGATTCACAGATTTCGAACACTGAAGCTTTCTTT; cdr3_aa: CATSDSQISNTEAFF
v_call: TRBV15; clone_size: -; j_call: TRBJ1-4; d_call: -; cdr3_nt: TGTGCCACCAGAAGGGATAGCGGCAAGGAAAAACTGTTTTTT; cdr3_aa: CATRRDSGKEKLFF
v_call: TRBV3-1/TRBV3-2; clone_size: -; j_call: TRBJ2-3; d_call: -; cdr3_nt: TGTGCCAGCAGCCAAGAGTATGGTCCTGAAACGCAGTATTTT; cdr3_aa: CASSQEYGPETQYF